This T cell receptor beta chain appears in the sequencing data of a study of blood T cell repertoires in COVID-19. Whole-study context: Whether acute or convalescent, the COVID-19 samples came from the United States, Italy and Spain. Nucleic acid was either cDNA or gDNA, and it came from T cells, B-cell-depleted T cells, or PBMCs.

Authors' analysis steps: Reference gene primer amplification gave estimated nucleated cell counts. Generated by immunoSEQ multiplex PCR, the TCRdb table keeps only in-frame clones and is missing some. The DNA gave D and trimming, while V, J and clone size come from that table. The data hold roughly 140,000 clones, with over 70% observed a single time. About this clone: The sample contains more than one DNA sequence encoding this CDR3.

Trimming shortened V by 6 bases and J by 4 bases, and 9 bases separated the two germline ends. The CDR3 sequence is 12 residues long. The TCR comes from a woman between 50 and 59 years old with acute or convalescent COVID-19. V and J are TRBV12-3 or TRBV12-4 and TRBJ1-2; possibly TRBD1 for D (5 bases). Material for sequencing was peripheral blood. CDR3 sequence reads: CASSLGAYGYTF. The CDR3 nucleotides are TGTGCCAGCAGCCTAGGGGCCTATGGCTACACCTTC.